This note documents a single TCR beta chain sequence. The data originate from a study of blood T cell repertoires in COVID-19. Study-wide background: The United States, Italy and Spain provided the acute and convalescent COVID-19 samples.

Original methodology: Reference gene primers were amplified, and this amplification served to estimate nucleated cell counts. Assay: immunoSEQ multiplex PCR; the TCRdb copy retains only in-frame clones and omits some. Clonal size and the V and J genes are those of that table, whereas D and trimming came from the DNA. The sample includes about 530,000 clones, about 89% seen only once; the top ten take about 8.2%. Germline V gene lookup returns CDR1 SGHRS and CDR2 YFSETQ. V lost 4 bases to trimming and J lost 2 bases, with 19 bases between them. This CDR3 region has 16 residues. Seattle enrolled patients during active infection and tracked them longitudinally.

The rearrangement joins TRBV5-1 to TRBJ2-7, with a tentative D call TRBD2 (5 bases). Sequenced input: peripheral blood. This sequence originates from a woman in her 50s with COVID-19, enrolled during active disease. CDR3 residues: CASSPGGPAVAYEQYF. The CDR3 nucleotides are TGCGCCAGCAGCCCCGGAGGTCCAGCGGTCGCCTACGAGCAGTACTTC.